This TCR beta chain emerged from a study of vaccination and CD4 T cells after COVID-19. The sample's time point: late sampling 161 to 241 days after vaccination in three convalescent patients. Indicated treatment: approximately 9-day PBMC culture with coronavirus spike peptide pools or control peptides (ViraFEST assay). To note about this clonotype: The antigen remains unidentified.

Cultured CD4+ T cells had their DNA profiled by the Oncomine TCR Beta short-read assay. TCRdb re-called the PCR reads with MiXCR, one entry per CDR3 protein. In the table there are about 25,000 distinct CDR3 sequences, less than 35% of which are singletons. The CDR3 has 16 residues. Germline CDR1 SNHLY, CDR2 FYNNEI. Between the trimmed V and J ends, which lost 3 bases and 1 base, there was a span of 15 bases. The material sequenced was CD4+ T cells from blood, cultured in vitro, taken about 7 months after SARS-CoV-2 vaccination. The clonotype originates from a human donor who had recovered from COVID-19. V usage is TRBV2 and J usage is TRBJ2-5; weak D call: TRBD2 (6 bases). In DNA, the CDR3 is TGTGCCAGCAGTGATGGGGTAGCGGTAATCCAAGAGACCCAGTACTTC. Amino acid sequence: CASSDGVAVIQETQYF.